The 3 T cell receptor beta chains below all came from one sample that was sequenced in a study of T cells after posttransplantation cyclophosphamide. Sequencing was performed with immunoSEQ multiplex PCR; in TCRdb, only in-frame clones are kept and a portion is missing. This sample includes approximately 39,000 clones with no singletons; its ten biggest clones take up approximately 1.1%. The material sequenced was PBMCs. Receptor source: a girl aged 5 to 17 in good health, CMV-negative, and a related stem cell transplant donor.

The sample holds many counts of this clone. The rearrangement links TRBV9 to TRBJ2-3; D is perhaps TRBD1 (5 bases). The CDR3 totals 15 residues. Germline V CDR1 and CDR2: SGDLS, YYNGEE. The V end lost 0 bases, the J end lost 2 bases, and 10 bases lay between the germline ends. The CDR3 coding sequence is TGTGCCAGCAGCGTAGATTTGACAGTCACAGATACGCAGTATTTT. Translating it yields CASSVDLTVTDTQYF.

This sequence joins TRBV7-2 and TRBJ2-3; TRBD1 agrees at 7 bases. The length of the CDR3 is 14 residues. The germline gives CDR1 SGHTA, CDR2 FQGNSA. Losses at the gene ends were 5 bases for V and 4 bases for J; bases not matched to a gene: 6. As DNA, the CDR3 is TGTGCCAGCAGCCCCAGACAGGGTCCAGATACGCAGTATTTT. Translating it yields CASSPRQGPDTQYF.

V and J are TRBV25-1 and TRBJ2-1; perhaps TRBD2 as D (6 bases). Germline V lookup: CDR1 MGHDK, CDR2 SYGVNS. The V end lost 4 bases, the J end lost 6 bases, and 13 bases lay between the germline ends. This CDR3 region has 14 residues. The CDR3 region is CASSAPGLLNEQFF. Written as DNA, the CDR3 is TGTGCCAGCAGTGCACCGGGACTCCTCAATGAGCAGTTCTTC.